Sequencing of this T cell receptor (beta chain) was carried out in a study of shared clonotypes between healthy human individuals. Genomic DNA of each subset was evenly split across several immunoSEQ plates. In the authors' workflow: Filtering was not the same, since immunoSEQ gave junction-only sequences without quality scores. Assay: immunoSEQ multiplex PCR; the TCRdb copy retains only in-frame clones and omits some. That table furnishes V, J and clone size, whereas the DNA furnished D and trimming. Among hundreds of thousands of clones, around 80% were seen once, and the ten largest hold about 12%. A remark on this clone: Antigen specificity is unknown.

The CDR3 is made up of 13 amino acids. Germline CDR1 reads MNHEY; CDR2 reads SVGAGI. Study-level points and caveats: Clonotype sharing levels among donors were expected to vary with sequencing depth.

The J gene is TRBJ2-5, the V gene TRBV6-5, with 11 bases identical to TRBD1. The assigned J gene may be wrong: the sequence end matches TRBJ2-7 better. The sequenced sample consisted of PBMCs. The source of this sequence is a woman in her forties in good health. Some clones in this sample may be carry-over from other donors' samples. The DNA of the CDR3 is TGTGCCAGCCGAGGACAGGGGGCTTTCGAGCAGTACTTC. Encoded protein: CASRGQGAFEQYF.